Below, one TCR beta chain is given with its context. Its antigen is not identified. This sample was taken from a study of T cells after posttransplantation cyclophosphamide. Study-level points and caveats: Recipient CMV seropositivity and CMV reactivation strongly tracked TRB clonality. Donor-recipient repertoire similarity was low at 1-2 months, rising over year one.

Busulfan-fludarabine conditioning, marrow transplant, and cyclophosphamide on days +3 and +4 were administered. Sequencing used immunoSEQ multiplex PCR; TCRdb keeps in-frame clones, though not all of them. This sample carries about 18,000 clones, 75% to 80% of them seen once, and the ten largest clones take around a third. This CDR3 comprises 15 residues. V lost 0 bases and J lost 5, with 14 bases in between. Germline V gene lookup returns CDR1 LGHNA and CDR2 YNFKEQ. The source material was CD8+ T cells sorted from PBMCs, sampled 1,900 to 2,000 days after a stem cell transplant with posttransplant cyclophosphamide. This TCR was sampled from a female patient between 40 and 50 years old who received an allogeneic stem cell transplant from a related donor, was CMV-positive, and had no GVHD. Some T cells may be provided by the graft donor. The V call is TRBV4-2, the J call TRBJ2-7; D possibly corresponds to TRBD2 (5 bases). The CDR3 DNA follows: TGTGCCAGCAGCCAAGAGGCGGGCGGGCGGGACGAGCAGTACTTC. Amino acid sequence: CASSQEAGGRDEQYF.